The subject of this entry is one T cell receptor (beta chain). Produced via immunoSEQ multiplex PCR; TCRdb's table is partial and in-frame only. The repertoire includes roughly 180,000 clones, approximately 80% of them detected once, and approximately 14% sits in the top ten. This sample was taken from a study of blood T cell repertoires in COVID-19. The CDR3 is made up of 12 amino acids. Trimming left V 7 bases short and J 6 bases short, with 9 bases between. The sequencing input was PBMCs or T cells enriched from blood (not recorded which). This TCR was recovered from a man aged 60 to 75 who had been exposed to COVID-19. V is TRBV12-3 or TRBV12-4 and J is TRBJ2-2; D not certain. The CDR3 DNA follows: TGTGCCAGCACCCCTCGGGCCGGGGAGCTGTTTTTT. It codes for CASTPRAGELFF.